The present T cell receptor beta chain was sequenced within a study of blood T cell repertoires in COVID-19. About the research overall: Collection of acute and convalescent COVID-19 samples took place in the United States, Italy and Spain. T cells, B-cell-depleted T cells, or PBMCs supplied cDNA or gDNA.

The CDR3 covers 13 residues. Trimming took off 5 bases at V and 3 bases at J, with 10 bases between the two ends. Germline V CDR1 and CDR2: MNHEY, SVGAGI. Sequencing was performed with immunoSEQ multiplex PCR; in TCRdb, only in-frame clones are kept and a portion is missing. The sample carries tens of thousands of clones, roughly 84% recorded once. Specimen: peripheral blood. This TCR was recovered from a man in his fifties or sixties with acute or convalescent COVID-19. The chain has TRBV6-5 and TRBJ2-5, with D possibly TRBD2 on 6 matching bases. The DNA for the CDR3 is TGTGCCAGCAGTACGACTAGGGAAGAGACCCAGTACTTC. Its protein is CASSTTREETQYF.